This T cell receptor (beta chain) was identified in a study of blood T cell repertoires in COVID-19 (dated by TCRdb to 2020 to 2021). About the investigation overall: Collaborator samples came from the United States, Italy and Spain and covered acute and convalescent phases of COVID-19. Where HLA class I and class II types were available, the types were taken from metadata supplied by the sample provider, not from assay-based typing. The repertoires were made available in a free public database intended to serve as a resource for research on the immune response to SARS-CoV-2. The prospective study material was composed of cDNA or gDNA derived from T cells, B-cell-depleted T cells, or PBMCs. Nearly every sample came with metadata listing a de-identified subject ID, COVID-19 status, age in years and sex. Deeply sampled blood TCRbeta repertoires from subjects exposed to, actively infected with, or recovered from COVID-19 were included in the dataset. Samples were obtained from the ongoing ImmuneRACE study (first 160 participants) and from 1,200 or so subjects provided by 6 global collaborators.

Participants in the prospective study were aged roughly 18 to 100 years, lived in more than 20 United States geographic areas, and enrolled through a virtual design. In the prospective study, participants were assigned to cohorts based on the clinical history participants reported in a screening survey and a study questionnaire. Exposed participants had been in contact, within 2 weeks of entering the study, with a person who had a PCR-confirmed or clinician-diagnosed case of COVID-19. Each participant in the prospective study had whole blood, serum and a nasopharyngeal or oropharyngeal swab collected by mobile phlebotomists. Additional blood draws and questionnaires over an approximately two-month period could optionally be provided by prospective study participants. Before DNA extraction, prospective study blood samples were shipped either frozen or at room temperature. On this clone: What this receptor recognizes is not known. It has no much larger one-base neighbor in the sample; base qualities were not kept.

Counted from cysteine to phenylalanine, this CDR3 has 13 amino acids. Only the CDR3 DNA stays, 39 bases, in frame from base 1. V trim: 4 bases; J trim: 6 bases; unmatched bases: 4. CDR1 and CDR2, per the germline V gene, are MNHEY and SVGAGI. Study-level results and caveats: The quantity of clinical and demographic metadata differed by source and by participant and was supplied without curation.

TCRbeta CDR3 regions were amplified from genomic DNA using the immunoSEQ Assay, a bias-controlled multiplex PCR. Turning to the authors' computational methods: Nucleated cell counts per sample were estimated from amplification of reference gene primers within the assay. Sequence reads were collapsed and filtered to measure the absolute abundance of every unique TCRbeta CDR3 rearrangement. Productive Simpson clonality was computed per sample as the square root of Simpson's diversity index over productive rearrangements. Not all clones reach the TCRdb copy of this immuneACCESS table, which keeps in-frame sequences only. Checked studies attribute under half of the gap to unresolved V genes and leave the rest unexplained. V and J calls and clone size follow that table, whereas D and trimming were derived from the DNA. This sample holds some 400,000 clones; about 89% were observed only once. The ten most abundant clones make up about 0.9% of the sample.

Material for sequencing was PBMCs or T cells enriched from blood (not recorded which). The source of this sequence is a woman between 40 and 55 years old who had been exposed to COVID-19. Recombination joined TRBV6-5 with TRBJ2-7, with TRBD1 matching 9 junction bases. At the DNA level, the sequence is TGTGCCAGCAGTTCCGGGACAGGGTTCGAGCAGTACTTC. This is translated as CASSSGTGFEQYF.